This T cell receptor (beta chain) was sequenced during a study of T-cell reconstitution after alpha-beta-depleted transplantation in children. Trimming left V 5 bases short and J 2 bases short, with 8 bases between. This CDR3 has 13 residues. Per germline, CDR1 KGHDR and CDR2 SFDVKD. This clonotype was seen repeatedly, ten times or more. Library preparation (for TCRbeta) was performed with unique molecular identifiers. TCRdb re-called the PCR reads through MiXCR, storing one row per CDR3 protein. In the table there are about 110,000 distinct CDR3 sequences, approximately 6.6% of which are singletons. Sequenced here: PBMCs, mostly from graft donor cells, sampled 360 days after TCRalphabeta/CD19-depleted stem cell transplant. This chain uses TRBV24-1 with TRBJ1-1, with no clear D. This TCR was recovered from a male patient aged 2 to 9 who had a stem cell transplant for acute lymphoblastic leukemia, so the T cells may come from the graft donor. The CDR3 here is CATSARINTEAFF. The CDR3 DNA reads as TGTGCCACCAGTGCCCGGATTAACACTGAAGCTTTCTTT.